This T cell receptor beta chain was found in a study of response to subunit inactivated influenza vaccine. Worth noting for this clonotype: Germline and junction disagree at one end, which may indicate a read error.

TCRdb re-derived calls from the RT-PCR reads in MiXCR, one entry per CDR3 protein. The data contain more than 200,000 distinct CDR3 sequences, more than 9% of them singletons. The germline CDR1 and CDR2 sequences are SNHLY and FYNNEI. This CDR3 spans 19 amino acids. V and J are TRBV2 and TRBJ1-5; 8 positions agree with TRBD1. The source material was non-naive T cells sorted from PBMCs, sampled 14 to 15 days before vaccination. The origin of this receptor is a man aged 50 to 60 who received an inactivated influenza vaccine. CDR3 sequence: CAISASVGQGRGSNQPQHF. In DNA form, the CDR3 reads TGTGCCATCAGTGCCTCCGTAGGACAGGGAAGGGGGAGCAATCAGCCCCAGCATTTT.